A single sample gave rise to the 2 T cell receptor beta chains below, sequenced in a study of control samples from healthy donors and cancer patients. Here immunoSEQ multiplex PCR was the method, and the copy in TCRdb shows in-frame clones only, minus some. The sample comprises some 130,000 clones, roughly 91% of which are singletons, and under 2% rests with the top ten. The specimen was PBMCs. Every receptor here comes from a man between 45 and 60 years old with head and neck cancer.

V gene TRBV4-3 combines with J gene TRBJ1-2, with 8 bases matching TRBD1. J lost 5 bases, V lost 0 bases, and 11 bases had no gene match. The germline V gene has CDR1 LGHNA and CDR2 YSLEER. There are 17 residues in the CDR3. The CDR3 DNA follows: TGCGCCAGCAGCCAAGATGTTCGAAACAGGGGGTTTTATGGCTACACCTTC. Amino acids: CASSQDVRNRGFYGYTF.

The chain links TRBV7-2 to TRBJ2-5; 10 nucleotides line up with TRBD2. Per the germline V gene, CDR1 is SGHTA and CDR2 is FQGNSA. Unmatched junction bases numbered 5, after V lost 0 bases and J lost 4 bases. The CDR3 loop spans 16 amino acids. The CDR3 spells CASSLAAASGGETQYF. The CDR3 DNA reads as TGTGCCAGCAGCTTAGCTGCGGCTAGCGGGGGAGAGACCCAGTACTTC.